These T cell receptor beta chains were read from a single sample in a study of human thymus T cells. Data came from immunoSEQ multiplex PCR; TCRdb stores just in-frame clones and leaves some out. Of roughly 86,000 clones in the sample, just over 95% are singletons; the top ten hold under 0.035%. The material sequenced was thymus tissue. These receptors were collected from a boy in the first two years of life with a congenital heart defect but otherwise immunologically healthy. Both conserved end residues are part of each CDR3. A D gene is named only where the DNA matches it firmly. Only part of the rows carry a size: once, few, many, or a class if the clone is expanded.

TRBJ2-1	.	.	TRBV29-1	14	CSVYRSSSYNEQFF	TGCAGCGTTTATAGATCGAGCTCCTACAATGAGCAGTTCTTC
TRBJ2-7	once	TRBD2	TRBV27	19	CASSLRGGLAGTLFGEQYF	TGTGCCAGCAGTTTAAGGGGGGGGCTAGCGGGGACCCTCTTTGGGGAGCAGTACTTC
TRBJ2-1	.	TRBD2	TRBV10-1	19	CASSGLGVAGGGRVNEQFF	TGCGCCAGCAGTGGATTGGGGGTAGCGGGAGGCGGAAGGGTCAATGAGCAGTTCTTC
TRBJ1-4	.	.	TRBV2	16	CASSYRRQRLNGELFF	TGTGCCAGCAGTTATCGTCGACAGCGCCTTAATGGGGAACTGTTTTTT
TRBJ2-7	.	.	TRBV10-3	14	CAISESANPYEQYF	TGTGCCATCAGTGAGTCGGCGAACCCCTACGAGCAGTACTTC
TRBJ1-6	once	.	TRBV2	15	CASSQPWGPNSPLHF	TGTGCCAGCAGTCAACCGTGGGGCCCTAATTCACCCCTCCACTTT
TRBJ2-7	.	.	TRBV6-5	11	CAIGDSYEQYF	TGTGCAATCGGGGATTCCTACGAGCAGTACTTC
TRBJ2-1	.	.	TRBV6-4	15	CASSDQGSPQDEQFF	TGTGCCAGCAGTGACCAAGGCTCCCCCCAGGATGAGCAGTTCTTC
TRBJ2-3	.	TRBD2	TRBV10-3	17	CAISGTSGGPGTDTQYF	TGTGCCATCAGTGGGACTAGCGGGGGGCCCGGCACAGATACGCAGTATTTT
TRBJ2-3	once	.	TRBV14	17	CASSQESRKFGADTQYF	TGTGCCAGCAGCCAAGAATCGCGCAAATTCGGGGCAGATACGCAGTATTTT
TRBJ2-7	.	.	TRBV29-1	11	CSARDTYEQYF	TGCAGCGCCCGGGACACCTACGAGCAGTACTTC
TRBJ1-1	.	.	TRBV6-5	13	CASSEQGNTEAFF	TGTGCCAGCAGTGAACAGGGGAACACTGAAGCTTTCTTT
TRBJ2-7	.	TRBD2	TRBV9	16	CASSSSWRGEIYEQYF	TGTGCCAGCAGCTCTAGTTGGCGGGGGGAGATCTACGAGCAGTACTTC
TRBJ2-1	.	TRBD1	TRBV5-6	16	CASSPGPGQGPNEQFF	TGTGCCAGCAGCCCCGGTCCGGGACAGGGCCCCAATGAGCAGTTCTTC
TRBJ2-2	.	.	TRBV9	15	CASSWTTSNTGELFF	TGTGCCAGCAGCTGGACTACTTCGAACACCGGGGAGCTGTTTTTT
TRBJ2-5	.	.	TRBV28	16	CASSLRGNGSKETQYF	TGTGCCAGCAGTTTAAGGGGAAACGGGAGTAAAGAGACCCAGTACTTC
TRBJ1-5	.	.	TRBV10-1	15	CASSDRGAENQPQHF	TGCGCCAGCAGTGATCGGGGGGCGGAGAATCAGCCCCAGCATTTT
TRBJ1-4	.	TRBD1	TRBV2	18	CASSLLGQERIGRKKLFF	TGTGCCAGCAGCCTGCTGGGACAGGAGAGAATTGGACGTAAAAAACTGTTTTTT
TRBJ2-1	.	TRBD2	TRBV18	15	CASSPGGSVDNEQFF	TGTGCCAGCTCACCCGGGGGGAGCGTTGACAATGAGCAGTTCTTC
TRBJ2-1	.	.	TRBV28	17	CASSYAKGRTTTNEQFF	TGTGCCAGCAGCTATGCCAAGGGACGCACGACAACCAATGAGCAGTTCTTC
TRBJ2-7	.	TRBD2	TRBV7-2	18	CASSLAGGASGRLYEQYF	TGTGCCAGCAGCTTAGCTGGAGGGGCTAGCGGGAGGCTCTACGAGCAGTACTTC
TRBJ1-4	few	TRBD1	TRBV10-3	13	CAISAGTGEKLFF	TGTGCCATCAGTGCCGGGACAGGGGAAAAACTGTTTTTT
TRBJ2-3	.	TRBD2	TRBV7-9	19	CASSLDAAQKREGTDTQYF	TGTGCCAGCAGCTTAGATGCGGCCCAAAAGCGGGAGGGCACAGATACGCAGTATTTT
TRBJ2-1	.	.	TRBV4-3	18	CASSLIPKLNHLIDEQFF	TGCGCCAGCAGCCTCATCCCCAAACTGAATCACCTTATCGATGAGCAGTTCTTC
TRBJ1-2	.	TRBD1	TRBV28	17	CASSPLPGDRFRYGYTF	TGTGCCAGCAGTCCCCTACCGGGGGACAGGTTCCGATATGGCTACACCTTC
TRBJ1-1	.	.	TRBV5-6	11	CASSTQNEAFF	TGTGCCAGCAGCACCCAGAATGAAGCTTTCTTT
TRBJ2-3	.	TRBD1	TRBV5-1	17	CASSLGQGPSSTDTQYF	TGCGCCAGCAGCTTGGGACAGGGCCCGTCTAGCACAGATACGCAGTATTTT
TRBJ2-5	.	.	TRBV28	17	CASSLERVRTDQETQYF	TGTGCCAGCAGTCTGGAACGGGTACGGACCGACCAAGAGACCCAGTACTTC
TRBJ1-1	.	.	TRBV18	16	CASSPIGGTLDTEAFF	TGTGCCAGCTCACCAATCGGGGGGACCCTAGACACTGAAGCTTTCTTT
TRBJ2-1	.	.	TRBV15	15	CATSRESGSAHEQFF	TGTGCCACCAGCAGAGAAAGTGGGAGCGCTCATGAGCAGTTCTTC
TRBJ2-1	once	.	TRBV19	14	CASRGSGETNEQFF	TGTGCCAGTAGAGGGTCAGGGGAAACCAATGAGCAGTTCTTC
TRBJ1-5	.	.	TRBV14	13	CASSQPIDQPQHF	TGTGCCAGCAGCCAACCGATAGATCAGCCCCAGCATTTT
TRBJ1-2	.	.	TRBV19	11	CASSIRDGYTF	TGTGCCAGTAGTATACGGGATGGCTACACCTTC
TRBJ1-3	once	.	TRBV12-2	18	CASRLALGLIFSGNTIYF	TGTGCAAGTCGCTTAGCGCTAGGGTTAATATTCTCTGGAAACACCATATATTTT
TRBJ1-2	.	TRBD1	TRBV18	12	CASSPDRDRAFF	TGTGCCAGCTCACCGGACCGGGACAGGGCGTTCTTC
TRBJ2-3	.	.	TRBV10-2	13	CASSDLAPDTQYF	TGCGCCAGCAGTGATTTGGCCCCAGATACGCAGTATTTT
TRBJ2-7	.	.	TRBV14	13	CASSGDSHYEQYF	TGTGCCAGCAGTGGAGACAGTCACTACGAGCAGTACTTC
TRBJ1-1	.	.	TRBV4-3	15	CASSQEGQGRTEAFF	TGCGCCAGCAGCCAAGAAGGGCAGGGGAGGACTGAAGCTTTCTTT
TRBJ2-1	.	TRBD2	TRBV28	20	CASSPCKQTSGSRSYNEQFF	TGTGCCAGCAGTCCGTGCAAACAGACTAGCGGCAGTAGGTCCTACAATGAGCAGTTCTTC
TRBJ1-2	.	.	TRBV5-8	17	CASSLVPIYHMWDGYTF	TGTGCCAGCAGCTTGGTACCCATCTACCATATGTGGGATGGCTACACCTTC
TRBJ1-2	.	.	TRBV6-6	14	CASSPQDRRYGYTF	TGTGCCAGCAGTCCCCAAGATCGGCGATATGGCTACACCTTC
TRBJ1-1	.	.	TRBV5-8	13	CASSLDRYTEAFF	TGTGCCAGCAGCTTGGATCGGTACACTGAAGCTTTCTTT
TRBJ2-1	.	TRBD2	TRBV19	17	CASSIDRRSGRLSEQFF	TGTGCCAGTAGTATAGATAGGAGGAGCGGGAGGTTGAGTGAGCAGTTCTTC